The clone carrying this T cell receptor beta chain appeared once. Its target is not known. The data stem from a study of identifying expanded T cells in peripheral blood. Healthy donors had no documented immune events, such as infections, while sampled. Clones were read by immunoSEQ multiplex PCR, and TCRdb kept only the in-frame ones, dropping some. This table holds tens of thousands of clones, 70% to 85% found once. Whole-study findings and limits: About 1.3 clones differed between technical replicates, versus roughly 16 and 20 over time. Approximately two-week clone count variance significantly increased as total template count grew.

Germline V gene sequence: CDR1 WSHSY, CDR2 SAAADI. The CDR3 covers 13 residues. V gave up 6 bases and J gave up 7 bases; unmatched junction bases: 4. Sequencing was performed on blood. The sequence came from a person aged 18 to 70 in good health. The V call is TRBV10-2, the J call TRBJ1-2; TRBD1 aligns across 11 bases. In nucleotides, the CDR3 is TGCGCCAGCAGCGGACAGGGGGCTGGTGGCTACACCTTC. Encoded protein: CASSGQGAGGYTF.